The source of this TCR beta chain is a study of T cells in Graves' hyperthyroidism and ophthalmopathy. The CDR3 extends over 14 amino acids. Trimming removed 5 bases at V and 4 bases at J, with 14 bases between. Researchers amplified the TCR beta CDR3 regions from RNA transcripts. HTBI primers drove first-round RT-PCR of the TCR CDR3. TCRdb re-called the multiplex PCR reads through MiXCR, storing one row per CDR3 protein. The data show about 520,000 distinct CDR3 sequences, with around 24% seen just once and 11% held by the top ten. This sequence was found in a woman between 25 and 40 years old with Graves' ophthalmopathy. The sequenced sample consisted of blood. The chain has TRBV12-3 or TRBV12-4 and TRBJ1-1, with D perhaps matching TRBD1 (5 bases). The CDR3 DNA follows: TGTGCCAGCAGTACAGACAGCCTTGTCACTGAAGCTTTCTTT. It yields the protein CASSTDSLVTEAFF.